This record looks at one T cell receptor (beta chain) sequence and its context. The target antigen is unknown. Donors were six healthy women in three monozygous twin pairs. Reared together, all three twin pairs probably met the same infectious agents and vaccines. Methods used by the authors: Clonotypes per individual ranged from about 85,000 to nearly 550,000. TCRdb reanalysed the 5' RACE reads using MiXCR and keeps one entry per CDR3 protein. The V and J calls shown here were made by TCRdb, not taken from the authors' results. The sample consists of hundreds of thousands of distinct CDR3 sequences, over 25% of them appearing once. Trimming cost V 6 bases and J 1 base, with 14 bases left between them. Germline loops: CDR1 LNHDA, CDR2 SQIVND (reference sequence). This CDR3 comprises 15 residues. The data derive from a study of identical twins' blood T cells. Whole-study findings and limits: Each donor's most abundant TCRbeta clonotypes shared more CDR3 sequences with her twin than unrelated donors.

The sequenced sample consisted of PBMCs. The genes are TRBV19 and TRBJ2-3; D is possibly TRBD2 (5 bases). This clonotype originated in a woman between 18 and 55 years old in good health. CDR3 amino acids: CASSASGRRTDTQYF. The CDR3, as DNA: TGTGCCAGTAGCGCGAGCGGACGGCGCACAGATACGCAGTATTTT.